One TCR beta chain is described in this entry. Its antigen is not known. Primers included in the PCR were 60 Vbeta and 13 Jbeta primers. Using immunoSEQ multiplex PCR, the repertoire was profiled, and TCRdb retains in-frame clones only, with some absent. The table lists over 75,000 clones, roughly 82% of them singletons, with around 3.2% in the top ten. The data derive from a study of cytomegalovirus exposure and HLA in healthy donors. Overall study findings and caveats: Most of the TCR beta V segments (in an earlier analysis) were productive either about 87% or about 30% of the time. There were some V segments, including TRBV6-2 and TRBV6-3, excluded as indistinguishable.

V was pared by 3 bases and J by 6 bases, with 10 bases of the junction left unmatched. In germline, CDR1 is LGHNA, CDR2 YNFKEQ. The CDR3 sequence is 15 residues long. This chain connects TRBV4-2 to TRBJ2-7; 8 bases align to TRBD2. The receptor's source is a man aged 30 to 45 in good health and CMV-seropositive. Sequencing was done on a sample of PBMCs. Here the CDR3 reads CASSHGRTSLSEQYF. The DNA for the CDR3 is TGTGCCAGCAGCCACGGCCGGACTAGCCTGAGCGAGCAGTACTTC.